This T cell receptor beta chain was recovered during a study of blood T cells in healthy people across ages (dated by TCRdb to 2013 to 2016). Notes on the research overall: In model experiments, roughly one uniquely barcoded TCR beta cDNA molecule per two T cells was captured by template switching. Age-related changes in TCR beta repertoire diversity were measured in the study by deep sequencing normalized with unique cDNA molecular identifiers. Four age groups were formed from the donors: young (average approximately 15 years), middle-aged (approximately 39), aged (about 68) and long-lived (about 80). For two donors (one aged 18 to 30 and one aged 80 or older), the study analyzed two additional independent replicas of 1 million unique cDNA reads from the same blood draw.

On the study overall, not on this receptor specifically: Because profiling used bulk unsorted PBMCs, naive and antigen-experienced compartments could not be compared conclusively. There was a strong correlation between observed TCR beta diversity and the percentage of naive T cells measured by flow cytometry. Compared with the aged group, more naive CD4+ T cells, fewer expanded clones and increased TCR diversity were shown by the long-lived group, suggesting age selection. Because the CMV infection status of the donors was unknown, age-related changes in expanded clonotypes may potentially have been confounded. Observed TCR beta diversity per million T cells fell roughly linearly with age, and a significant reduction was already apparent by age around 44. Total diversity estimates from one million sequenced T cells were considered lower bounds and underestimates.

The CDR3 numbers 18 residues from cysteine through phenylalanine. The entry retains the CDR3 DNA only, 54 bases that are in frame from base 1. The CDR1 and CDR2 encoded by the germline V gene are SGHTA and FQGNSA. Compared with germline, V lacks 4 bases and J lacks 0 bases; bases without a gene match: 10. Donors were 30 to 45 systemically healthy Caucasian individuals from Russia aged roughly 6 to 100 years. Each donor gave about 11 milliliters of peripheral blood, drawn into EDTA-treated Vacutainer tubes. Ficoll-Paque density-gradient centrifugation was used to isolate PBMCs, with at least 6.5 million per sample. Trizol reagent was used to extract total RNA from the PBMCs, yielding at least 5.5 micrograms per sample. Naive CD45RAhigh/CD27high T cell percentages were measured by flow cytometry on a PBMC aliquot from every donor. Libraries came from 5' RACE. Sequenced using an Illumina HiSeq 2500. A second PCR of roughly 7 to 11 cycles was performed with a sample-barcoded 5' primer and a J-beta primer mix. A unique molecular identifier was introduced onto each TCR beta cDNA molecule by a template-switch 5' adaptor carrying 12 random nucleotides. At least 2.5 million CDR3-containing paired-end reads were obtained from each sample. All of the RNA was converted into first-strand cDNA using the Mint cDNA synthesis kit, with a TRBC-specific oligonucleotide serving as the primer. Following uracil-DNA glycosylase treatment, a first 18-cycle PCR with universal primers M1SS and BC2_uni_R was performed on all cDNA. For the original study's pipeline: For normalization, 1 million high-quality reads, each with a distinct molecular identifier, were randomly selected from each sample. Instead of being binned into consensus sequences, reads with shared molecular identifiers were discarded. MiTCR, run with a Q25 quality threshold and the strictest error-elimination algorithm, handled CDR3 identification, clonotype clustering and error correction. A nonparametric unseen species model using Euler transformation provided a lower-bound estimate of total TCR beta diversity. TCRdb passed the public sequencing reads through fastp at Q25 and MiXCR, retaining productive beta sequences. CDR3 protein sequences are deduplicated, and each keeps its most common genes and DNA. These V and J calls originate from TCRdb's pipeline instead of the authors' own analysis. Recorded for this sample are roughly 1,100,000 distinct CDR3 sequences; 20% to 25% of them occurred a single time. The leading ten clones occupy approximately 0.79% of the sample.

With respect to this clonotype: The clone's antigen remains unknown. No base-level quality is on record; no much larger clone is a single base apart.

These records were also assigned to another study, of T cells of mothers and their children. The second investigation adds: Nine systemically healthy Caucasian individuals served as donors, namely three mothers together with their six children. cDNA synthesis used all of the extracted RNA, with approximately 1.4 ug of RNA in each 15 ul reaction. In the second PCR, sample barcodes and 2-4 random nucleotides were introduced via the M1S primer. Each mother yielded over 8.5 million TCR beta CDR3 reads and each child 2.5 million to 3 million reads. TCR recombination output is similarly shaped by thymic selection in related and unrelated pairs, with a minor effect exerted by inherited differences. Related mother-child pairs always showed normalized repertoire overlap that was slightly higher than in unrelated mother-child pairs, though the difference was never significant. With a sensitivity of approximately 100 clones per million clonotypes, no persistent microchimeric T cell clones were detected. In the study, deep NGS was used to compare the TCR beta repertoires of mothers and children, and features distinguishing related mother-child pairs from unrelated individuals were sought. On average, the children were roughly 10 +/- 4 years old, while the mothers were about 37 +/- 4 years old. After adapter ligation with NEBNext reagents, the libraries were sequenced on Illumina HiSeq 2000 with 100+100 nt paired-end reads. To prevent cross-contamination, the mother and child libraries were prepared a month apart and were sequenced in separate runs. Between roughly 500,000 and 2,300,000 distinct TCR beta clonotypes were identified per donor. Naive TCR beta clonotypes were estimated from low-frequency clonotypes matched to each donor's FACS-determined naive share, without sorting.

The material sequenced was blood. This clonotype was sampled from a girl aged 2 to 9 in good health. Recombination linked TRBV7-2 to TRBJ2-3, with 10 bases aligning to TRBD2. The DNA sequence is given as TGTGCCAGCAGCTCTACTAGCGGGACTCCCTACAGCACAGATACGCAGTATTTT. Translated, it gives CASSSTSGTPYSTDTQYF.